Each of the 17 T cell receptor beta chains below was sequenced from the same sample in a study of shared clonotypes between healthy human individuals. Terminally differentiated effector memory CD45RA+ cells were excluded from the naive CD8 cells, which were CD45RO-negative and positively selected for CCR7. Repertoires were generated with immunoSEQ multiplex PCR, while TCRdb's copy carries only in-frame clones and drops some. The table lists around 2,000,000 clones, roughly 91% of them singletons. Sequenced input: naive CD8+ T cells from PBMCs. The receptors here all came from a man between 18 and 35 years old in good health. Some clones in this sample may be carry-over from other donors' samples.

This sequence joins TRBV1 and TRBJ2-3; TRBD2 is taken as the D call from the table, unchecked against the DNA. TRBV1 is a known pseudogene. The CDR3 covers 15 residues. The DNA for the CDR3 is TGCACCAGCAGCCAAGAAGAGGTAGAAACAGATACGCAGTATTTT. Protein: CTSSQEEVETDTQYF.

The genes are TRBV5-1 and TRBJ2-7, with 7 bases fitting TRBD1. Germline loops: CDR1 SGHRS, CDR2 YFSETQ. Losses at the gene ends were 2 bases for V and 6 bases for J; bases not matched to a gene: 11. The CDR3 is 15 residues long. This CDR3 reads CASSFSGQMVFEQYF. The CDR3 nucleotides are TGCGCCAGCAGCTTCTCGGGACAGATGGTATTCGAGCAGTACTTC.

The chain combines TRBV28 with TRBJ1-1; D might be TRBD1 (6 bases). The CDR3 sequence is 13 residues long. CDR1 is MDHEN, CDR2 SYDVKM, per germline. Trimming took 7 bases from V and 11 from J, leaving 20 bases between them. The CDR3 DNA reads TGTGCCAGCACCAAGAGGGGGGCGGTCGGGGCTTTCTTT. Translated: CASTKRGAVGAFF.

The chain has TRBV29-1 and TRBJ1-1; weak D call: TRBD1 (6 bases). This CDR3 spans 12 amino acids. The V gene lost 6 bases and the J gene lost 10 bases, with 18 bases spanning the gap. The germline V gene has CDR1 SQVTM and CDR2 ANQGSEA. CDR3 sequence reads: CSVPTGHSVAFF. CDR3 nucleotides: TGCAGCGTCCCAACGGGACATTCAGTAGCTTTCTTT.

J is TRBJ1-1 and V is TRBV14; TRBD1 matches at 9 bases. With V trimmed by 4 bases and J by 6 bases, 9 bases remained unmatched. This CDR3 is 15 amino acids long. Germline V gene lookup returns CDR1 SGHDN and CDR2 FVKESK. CDR3 sequence reads: CASSLTGGAPAEAFF. CDR3 in DNA: TGTGCCAGCAGCCTAACAGGGGGCGCCCCGGCTGAAGCTTTCTTT.

J is TRBJ2-3 and V is TRBV28; TRBD2 agrees at 7 bases. Germline CDR1 and CDR2: MDHEN and SYDVKM. This CDR3 region has 16 residues. Trimming at V came to 6 bases and at J to 2 bases, leaving 11 bases not matched to a gene. In DNA, the CDR3 is TGTGCCAGCAGCCAACGTCGGGGGGAGGACACAGATACGCAGTATTTT. Amino acids: CASSQRRGEDTDTQYF.

CDR3 protein: CASSIEGMNTEAFF. DNA of the CDR3: TGTGCCAGTAGTATAGAAGGGATGAACACTGAAGCTTTCTTT. V gene TRBV19 combines with J gene TRBJ1-1; D ambiguous. V lost 0 bases to trimming and J lost 0 bases, with 5 bases between them. Germline-derived CDR1 and CDR2 are LNHDA and SQIVND (reference sequence). This CDR3 contains 14 residues.

This clone was seen once. Other DNA sequences of this sample code for an identical CDR3. The chain joins TRBV13 to TRBJ1-2, with 8 bases aligning to TRBD1. Trimming cost V 4 bases and J 3 bases; bases outside gene matches: 1. Germline CDR1 and CDR2: PRHDT and FYEKMQ (reference sequence). The CDR3 contains 13 residues. DNA of the CDR3: TGTGCCAGCAGCTCGGACAGGGACTATGGCTACACCTTC. As protein: CASSSDRDYGYTF.

This clone turned up a few times. Additional DNA sequences in this sample encode the identical CDR3. The V and J genes are TRBV29-1 and TRBJ1-1; no clear D. This CDR3 region has 11 residues. Trimming took 7 bases from V and 0 from J, leaving 6 bases between them. Germline assignment: CDR1 SQVTM and CDR2 ANQGSEA. The CDR3 DNA reads as TGCAGCGCGGGCCTGAACACTGAAGCTTTCTTT. Amino acid sequence: CSAGLNTEAFF.

CDR3 protein: CASSAGVRQETQYF. The CDR3, as DNA: TGTGCCAGCAGCGCGGGGGTTCGGCAAGAGACCCAGTACTTC. V is TRBV9 and J is TRBJ2-5; D may be TRBD2 (6 bases). Germline V gives CDR1 SGDLS, CDR2 YYNGEE. There are 14 residues in the CDR3. Trimming removed 3 bases from V and 2 bases from J, with 11 bases in between.

Only one count was recorded for this clone. V and J are TRBV5-4 and TRBJ2-1, with D possibly TRBD1 on 5 matching bases. This CDR3 spans 14 amino acids. CDR1 and CDR2 (germline): SGHNT, YYREEE (reference sequence). V was trimmed by 6 bases and J by 14 bases, leaving 24 bases between them. CDR3 sequence reads: CASNSGAGLGLKFF. Written as DNA, the CDR3 is TGTGCCAGCAACTCTGGGGCAGGGTTAGGGTTAAAGTTCTTC.

J is TRBJ2-3 and V is TRBV4-3, with D perhaps assigned TRBD1 or TRBD2 (5 bases each). The CDR3 runs to 16 residues. V was shortened by 1 base and J by 6 bases, with 17 bases between the two germline ends. The germline V gene encodes CDR1 LGHNA and CDR2 YSLEER. CDR3 nucleotide sequence: TGCGCCAGCAGCCAAGTATTCCAGGGAGAGGCGGATACGCAGTATTTT. Its translation is CASSQVFQGEADTQYF.

The V and J genes are TRBV7-9 and TRBJ2-5; TRBD2 matches 9 bases. Looked up from germline, CDR1 is SEHNR and CDR2 is FQNEAQ (reference sequence). V gave up 0 bases and J gave up 4 bases; unmatched junction bases: 6. The CDR3 runs 16 residues. The DNA of the CDR3 is TGTGCCAGCAGCTTAGCCGTTAGCGGGAGTTTAGAGACCCAGTACTTC. Translating gives CASSLAVSGSLETQYF.

In this sample, this clone turned up a few times. This chain links TRBV4-1 with TRBJ1-5; 10 bases are shared with TRBD1. In germline, CDR1 is MGHRA, CDR2 YSYEKL. The ends lost 3 bases at V and 1 base at J; junction bases unmatched: 6. This CDR3 region has 17 residues. The CDR3 coding sequence is TGCGCCAGCAGCCAGACCGGGACAGGGGCCAGCAATCAGCCCCAGCATTTT. This translates into CASSQTGTGASNQPQHF.

A single count supports this clone. This chain's CDR3 is CASSLSRDSSQNTEAFF. As DNA, the CDR3 is TGTGCCAGCAGTTTGTCTAGGGACAGCAGCCAGAACACTGAAGCTTTCTTT. The chain combines TRBV27 with TRBJ1-1; 7 positions match TRBD1. Germline CDR1 MNHEY, CDR2 SMNVEV (reference sequence). This CDR3 has 17 residues. The V segment lost 3 bases and the J segment 1 base; nucleotides outside the gene matches: 11.

The chain uses TRBV27 and TRBJ2-7, with 8 nucleotides matching TRBD1. The V and J ends lost 5 bases and 0 bases, in that order; junction bases with no gene match: 9. Germline V gives CDR1 MNHEY, CDR2 SMNVEV (reference sequence). The CDR3 loop spans 16 amino acids. In DNA form, the CDR3 reads TGTGCCAGCAGTGATGACGCGGGACAGGCCTCCTACGAGCAGTACTTC. It is translated as CASSDDAGQASYEQYF.

The rearrangement links TRBV14 to TRBJ1-2; D gene uncertain. Germline V lookup: CDR1 SGHDN, CDR2 FVKESK. The V end lost 4 bases, the J end lost 6 bases, and 18 bases lay between the germline ends. This CDR3 comprises 15 residues. The CDR3: CASSPPAAGRDGYTF. CDR3 coding DNA: TGTGCCAGCAGCCCCCCGGCGGCAGGAAGAGATGGCTACACCTTC.